The entry that follows covers one T cell receptor (beta chain) sequence. Using immunoSEQ multiplex PCR, the repertoire was profiled, and TCRdb retains in-frame clones only, with some absent. This table holds 130,000 to 150,000 clones, roughly 90% found once. This specimen comes from a study of blood T cell repertoires in COVID-19. Across the study: COVID-19 samples, acute and convalescent, were from the United States, Italy and Spain. Sources were T cells, B-cell-depleted T cells, or PBMCs; the material itself was cDNA or gDNA.

The TCR originated in a middle-aged woman who had been exposed to COVID-19. Sequencing was done on a sample of PBMCs or T cells enriched from blood (not recorded which).

In nucleotides, the CDR3 is TGTGCCAGCAGCTTTGGGAGGGGAGATACGCAGTATTTT. Amino acid sequence: CASSFGRGDTQYF. The chain couples TRBV11-2 to TRBJ2-3; TRBD2 aligns across 7 bases. The CDR3 runs 13 residues. Germline trimming cut 3 bases from V and 5 bases from J; bases unmatched to any gene: 2. Germline loops: CDR1 SGHAT, CDR2 FQNNGV.